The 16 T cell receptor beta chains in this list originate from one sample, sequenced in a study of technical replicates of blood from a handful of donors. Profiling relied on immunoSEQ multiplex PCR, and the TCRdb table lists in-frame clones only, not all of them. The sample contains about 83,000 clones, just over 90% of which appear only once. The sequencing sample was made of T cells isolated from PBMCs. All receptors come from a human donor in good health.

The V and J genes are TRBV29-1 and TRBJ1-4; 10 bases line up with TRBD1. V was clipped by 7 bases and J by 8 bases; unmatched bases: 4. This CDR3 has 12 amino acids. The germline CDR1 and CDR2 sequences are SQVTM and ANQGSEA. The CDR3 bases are TGCAGCGGAGGGACAGGGGAAGAAAAACTGTTTTTT. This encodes CSGGTGEEKLFF.

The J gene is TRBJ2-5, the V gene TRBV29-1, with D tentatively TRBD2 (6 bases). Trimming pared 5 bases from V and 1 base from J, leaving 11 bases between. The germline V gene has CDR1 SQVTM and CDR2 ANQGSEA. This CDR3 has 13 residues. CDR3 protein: CSVSRGSQETQYF. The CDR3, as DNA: TGCAGCGTTTCCCGGGGGTCCCAAGAGACCCAGTACTTC.

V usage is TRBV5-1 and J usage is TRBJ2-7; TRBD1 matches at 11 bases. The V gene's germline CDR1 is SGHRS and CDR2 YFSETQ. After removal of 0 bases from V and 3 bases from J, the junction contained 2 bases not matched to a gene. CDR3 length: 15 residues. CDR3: CASSLAGTGGYEQYF. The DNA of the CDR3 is TGCGCCAGCAGCTTGGCCGGGACAGGGGGCTACGAGCAGTACTTC.

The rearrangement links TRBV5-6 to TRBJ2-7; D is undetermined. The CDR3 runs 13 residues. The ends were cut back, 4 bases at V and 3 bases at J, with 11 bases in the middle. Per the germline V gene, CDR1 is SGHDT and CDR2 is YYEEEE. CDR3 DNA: TGTGCCAGCAGCCCAACTCTCGGCTACGAGCAGTACTTC. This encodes CASSPTLGYEQYF.

In DNA form, the CDR3 reads TGTGCCAGCAGCTTAGGACAGGAAAGCTACGAGCAGTACTTC. Protein sequence: CASSLGQESYEQYF. This chain connects TRBV7-9 to TRBJ2-7; D might be TRBD1 (6 bases). Trimming took off 1 base at V and 3 bases at J, with 10 bases between the two ends. The CDR3 runs 14 residues. Germline CDR1 and CDR2: SEHNR and FQNEAQ (reference sequence). Drawing the rest from reference TRBV7-9 and TRBJ2-7, the complete variable domain is DTGVSQNPRHKITKRGQNVTFRCDPISEHNRLYWYRQTLGQGPEFLTYFQNEAQLEKSRLLSDRFSAERPKGSFSTLEIQRTEQGDSAMYLCASSLGQESYEQYFGPGTRLTVT.

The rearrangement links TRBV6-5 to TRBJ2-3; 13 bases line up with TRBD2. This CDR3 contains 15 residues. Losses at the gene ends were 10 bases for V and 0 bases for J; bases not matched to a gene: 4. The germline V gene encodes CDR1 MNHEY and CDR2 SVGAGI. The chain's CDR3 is CATGTSGASTDTQYF. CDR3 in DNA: TGTGCCACTGGGACTAGCGGGGCCAGCACAGATACGCAGTATTTT.

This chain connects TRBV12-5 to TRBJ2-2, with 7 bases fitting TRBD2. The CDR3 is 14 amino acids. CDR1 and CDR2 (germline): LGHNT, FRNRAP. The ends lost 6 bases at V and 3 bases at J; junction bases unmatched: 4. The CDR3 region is CASGEAGYTGELFF. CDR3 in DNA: TGTGCTAGTGGGGAAGCGGGGTACACCGGGGAGCTGTTTTTT.

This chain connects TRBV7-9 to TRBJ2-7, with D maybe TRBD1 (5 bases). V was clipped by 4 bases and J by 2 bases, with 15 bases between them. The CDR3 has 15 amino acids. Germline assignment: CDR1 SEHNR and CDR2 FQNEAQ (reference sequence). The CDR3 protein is CASSSSSGPTYEQYF. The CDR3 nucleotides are TGTGCCAGCAGCTCTTCCTCAGGGCCCACCTACGAGCAGTACTTC.

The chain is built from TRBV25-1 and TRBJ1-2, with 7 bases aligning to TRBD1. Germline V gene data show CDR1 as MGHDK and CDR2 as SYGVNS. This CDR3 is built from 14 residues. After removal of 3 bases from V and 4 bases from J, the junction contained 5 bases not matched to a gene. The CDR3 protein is CASSDLTGSYGYTF. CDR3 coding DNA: TGTGCCAGCAGTGATTTGACAGGGAGCTATGGCTACACCTTC.

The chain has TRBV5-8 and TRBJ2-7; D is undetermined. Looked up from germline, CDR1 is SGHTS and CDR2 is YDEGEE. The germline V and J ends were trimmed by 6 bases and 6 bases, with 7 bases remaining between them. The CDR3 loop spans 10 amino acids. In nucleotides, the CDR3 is TGTGCCAGCACCCAGGTCGAGCAGTACTTC. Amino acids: CASTQVEQYF.

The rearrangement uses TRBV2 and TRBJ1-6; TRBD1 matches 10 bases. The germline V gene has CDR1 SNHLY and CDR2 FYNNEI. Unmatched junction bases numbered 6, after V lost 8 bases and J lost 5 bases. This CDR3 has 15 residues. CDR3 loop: CASEYDRGHNSPLHF. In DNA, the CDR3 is TGTGCCAGCGAATACGACAGGGGGCATAATTCACCCCTCCACTTT.

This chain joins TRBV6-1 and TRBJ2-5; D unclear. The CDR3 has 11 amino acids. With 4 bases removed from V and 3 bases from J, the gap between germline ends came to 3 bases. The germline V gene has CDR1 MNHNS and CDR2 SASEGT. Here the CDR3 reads CASSAEETQYF. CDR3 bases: TGTGCCAGCAGTGCGGAAGAGACCCAGTACTTC.

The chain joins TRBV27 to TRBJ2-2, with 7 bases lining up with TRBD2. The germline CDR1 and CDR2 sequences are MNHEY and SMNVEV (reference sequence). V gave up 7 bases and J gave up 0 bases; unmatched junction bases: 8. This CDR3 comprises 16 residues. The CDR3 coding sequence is TGTGCCAGCAAATATTTAGCGGGCACGAACACCGGGGAGCTGTTTTTT. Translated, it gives CASKYLAGTNTGELFF.

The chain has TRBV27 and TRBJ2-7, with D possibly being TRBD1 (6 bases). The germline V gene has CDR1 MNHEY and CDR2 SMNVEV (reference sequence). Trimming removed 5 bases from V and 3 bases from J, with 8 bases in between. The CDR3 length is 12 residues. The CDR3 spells CASSETGYEQYF. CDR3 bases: TGTGCCAGCAGTGAGACAGGCTACGAGCAGTACTTC.

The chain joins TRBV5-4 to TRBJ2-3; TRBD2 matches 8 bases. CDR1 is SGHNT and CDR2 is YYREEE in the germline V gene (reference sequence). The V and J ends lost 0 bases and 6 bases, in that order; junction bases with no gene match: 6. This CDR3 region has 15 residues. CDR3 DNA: TGTGCCAGCAGCTTGGAGGGCGCGGGAGGTGATACGCAGTATTTT. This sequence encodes CASSLEGAGGDTQYF.

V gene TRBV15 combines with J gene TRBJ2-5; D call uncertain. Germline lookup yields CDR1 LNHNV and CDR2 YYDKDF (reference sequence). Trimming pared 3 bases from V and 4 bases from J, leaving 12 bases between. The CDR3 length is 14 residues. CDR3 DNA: TGTGCCACCAGCAGCCCCCAGCGTCGAGAGACCCAGTACTTC. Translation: CATSSPQRRETQYF.